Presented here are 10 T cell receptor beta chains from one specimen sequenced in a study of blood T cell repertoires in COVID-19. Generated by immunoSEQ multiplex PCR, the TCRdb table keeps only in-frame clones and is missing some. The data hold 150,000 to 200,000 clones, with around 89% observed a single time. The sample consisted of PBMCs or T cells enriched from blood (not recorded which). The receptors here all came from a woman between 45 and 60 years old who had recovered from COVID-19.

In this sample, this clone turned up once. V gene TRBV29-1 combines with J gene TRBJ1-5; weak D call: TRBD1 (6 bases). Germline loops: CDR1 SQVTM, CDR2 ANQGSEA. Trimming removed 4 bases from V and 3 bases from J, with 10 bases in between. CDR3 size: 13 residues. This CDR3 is CSVATGYNQPQHF. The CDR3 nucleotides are TGCAGCGTTGCAACAGGGTACAATCAGCCCCAGCATTTT.

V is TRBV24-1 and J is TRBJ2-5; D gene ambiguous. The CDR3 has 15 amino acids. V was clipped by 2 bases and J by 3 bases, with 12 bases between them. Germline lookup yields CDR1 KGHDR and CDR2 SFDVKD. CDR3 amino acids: CATSDSLTYEETQYF. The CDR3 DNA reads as TGTGCCACCAGTGATTCACTGACATATGAAGAGACCCAGTACTTC.

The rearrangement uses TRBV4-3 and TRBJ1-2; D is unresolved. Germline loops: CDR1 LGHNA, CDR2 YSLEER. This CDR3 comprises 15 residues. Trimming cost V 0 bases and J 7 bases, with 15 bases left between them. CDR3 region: CASSQDAGGWSGYTF. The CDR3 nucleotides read TGCGCCAGCAGCCAAGATGCGGGCGGATGGAGTGGCTACACCTTC.

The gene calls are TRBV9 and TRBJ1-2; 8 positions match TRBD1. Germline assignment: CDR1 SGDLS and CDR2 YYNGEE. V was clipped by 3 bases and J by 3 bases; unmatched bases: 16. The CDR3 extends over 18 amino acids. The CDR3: CASSADWARGRTDYGYTF. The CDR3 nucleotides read TGTGCCAGCAGCGCGGATTGGGCCAGGGGGCGCACGGACTATGGCTACACCTTC.

The CDR3 reads CASSSTGAATEAFF. The CDR3 bases are TGTGCCAGCAGCTCCACAGGGGCGGCAACTGAAGCTTTCTTT. The chain employs TRBV7-8 and TRBJ1-1; 7 bases align to TRBD1. Germline assignment: CDR1 SGHVS and CDR2 FQNEAQ. The CDR3 sequence is 14 residues long. Germline trimming cut 4 bases from V and 5 bases from J; bases unmatched to any gene: 7.

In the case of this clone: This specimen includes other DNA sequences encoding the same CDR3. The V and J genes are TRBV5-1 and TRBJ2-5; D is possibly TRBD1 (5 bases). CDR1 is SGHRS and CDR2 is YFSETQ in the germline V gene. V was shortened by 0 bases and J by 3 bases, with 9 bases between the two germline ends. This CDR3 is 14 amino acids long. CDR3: CASSLATGEETQYF. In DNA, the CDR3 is TGCGCCAGCAGCTTGGCCACAGGCGAAGAGACCCAGTACTTC.

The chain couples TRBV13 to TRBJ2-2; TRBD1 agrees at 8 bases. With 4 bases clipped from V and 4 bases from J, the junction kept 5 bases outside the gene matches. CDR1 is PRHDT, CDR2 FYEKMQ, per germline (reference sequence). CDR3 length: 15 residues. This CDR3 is CASSSTGVGTGELFF. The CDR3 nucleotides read TGTGCCAGCAGCTCGACAGGGGTGGGCACCGGGGAGCTGTTTTTT.

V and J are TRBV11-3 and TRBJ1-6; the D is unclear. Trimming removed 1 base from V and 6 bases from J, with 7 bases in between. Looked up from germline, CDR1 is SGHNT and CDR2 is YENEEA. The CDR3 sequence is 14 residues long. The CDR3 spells CASSLGRVNSPLHF. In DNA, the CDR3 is TGTGCCAGCAGCTTAGGGAGGGTTAATTCACCCCTCCACTTT. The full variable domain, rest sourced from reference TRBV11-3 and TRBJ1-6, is EAGVVQSPRYKIIEKKQPVAFWCNPISGHNTLYWYLQNLGQGPELLIRYENEEAVDDSQLPKDRFSAERLKGVDSTLKIQPAELGDSAVYLCASSLGRVNSPLHFGNGTRLTVT.

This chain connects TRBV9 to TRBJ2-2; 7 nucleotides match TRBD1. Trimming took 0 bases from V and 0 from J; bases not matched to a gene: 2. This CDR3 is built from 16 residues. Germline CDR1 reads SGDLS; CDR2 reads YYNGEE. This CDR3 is CASSVGQGPNTGELFF. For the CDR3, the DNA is TGTGCCAGCAGCGTAGGACAGGGACCGAACACCGGGGAGCTGTTTTTT.

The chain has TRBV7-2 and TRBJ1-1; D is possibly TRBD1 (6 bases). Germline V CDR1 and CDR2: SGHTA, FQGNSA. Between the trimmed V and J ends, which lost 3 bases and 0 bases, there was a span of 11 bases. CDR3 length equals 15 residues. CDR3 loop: CASSLTGVMNTEAFF. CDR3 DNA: TGTGCCAGCAGCTTGACAGGAGTTATGAACACTGAAGCTTTCTTT.